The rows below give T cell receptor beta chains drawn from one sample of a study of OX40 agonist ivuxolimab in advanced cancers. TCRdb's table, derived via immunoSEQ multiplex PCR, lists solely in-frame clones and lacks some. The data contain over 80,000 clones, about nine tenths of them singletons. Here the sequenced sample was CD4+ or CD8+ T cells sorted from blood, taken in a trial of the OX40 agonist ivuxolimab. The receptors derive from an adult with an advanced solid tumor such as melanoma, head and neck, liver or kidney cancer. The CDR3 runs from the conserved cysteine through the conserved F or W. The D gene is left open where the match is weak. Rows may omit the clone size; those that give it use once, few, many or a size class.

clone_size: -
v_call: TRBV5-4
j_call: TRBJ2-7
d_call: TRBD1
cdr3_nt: TGTGCCAGCAGCCCCCCGGGGCAGGGGGTCATAAGAAACGAGCAGTACTTC
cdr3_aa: CASSPPGQGVIRNEQYF

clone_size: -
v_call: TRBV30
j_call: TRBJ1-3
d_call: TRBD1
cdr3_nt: TGTGCCTGGAGTGAGATTACCTATGGACAGGGGGTTTACACCATATATTTT
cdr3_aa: CAWSEITYGQGVYTIYF

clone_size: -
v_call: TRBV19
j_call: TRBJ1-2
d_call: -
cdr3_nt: TGTGCCACTCGGGAGGGGGGGAGTTATAATGCTGGCTACACCTTC
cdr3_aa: CATREGGSYNAGYTF

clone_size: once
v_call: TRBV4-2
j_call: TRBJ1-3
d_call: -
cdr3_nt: TGTGCCAGCAGCCAAGCGCCAGGGACGGATGTTAGAAACACCATATATTTT
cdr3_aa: CASSQAPGTDVRNTIYF

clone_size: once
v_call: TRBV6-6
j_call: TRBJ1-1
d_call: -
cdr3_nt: TGTGCCAGCACCCCGCAGGGAGGGAACACTGAAGCTTTCTTT
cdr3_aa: CASTPQGGNTEAFF

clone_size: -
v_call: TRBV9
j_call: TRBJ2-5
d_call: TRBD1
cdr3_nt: TGTGCCAGCAACCGGGACAGGGAAGAGACCCAGTACTTC
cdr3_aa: CASNRDREETQYF

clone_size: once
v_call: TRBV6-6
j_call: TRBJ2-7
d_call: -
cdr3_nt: TGTGCCAGCAGTGATTCCTACGAGCAGTACTTC
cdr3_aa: CASSDSYEQYF

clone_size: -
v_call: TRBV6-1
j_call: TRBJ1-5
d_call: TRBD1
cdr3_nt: TGTGCCAGCAGGGGGACAGGGGTTGGCAATCAGCCCCAGCATTTT
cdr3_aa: CASRGTGVGNQPQHF

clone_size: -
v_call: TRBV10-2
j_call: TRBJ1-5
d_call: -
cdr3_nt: TGCGCCAGCACTGGGACGGATAGCAATCAGCCCCAGCATTTT
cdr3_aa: CASTGTDSNQPQHF

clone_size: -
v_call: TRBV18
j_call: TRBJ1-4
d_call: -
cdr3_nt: TGTGCCAGCTCTCGCTCGACAACCGGGGATGAAAAACTGTTTTTT
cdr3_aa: CASSRSTTGDEKLFF

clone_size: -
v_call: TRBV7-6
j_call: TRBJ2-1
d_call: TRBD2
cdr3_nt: TGTGCCAGCAGCTTTAGCGGGCCTTACAATGAGCAGTTCTTC
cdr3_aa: CASSFSGPYNEQFF

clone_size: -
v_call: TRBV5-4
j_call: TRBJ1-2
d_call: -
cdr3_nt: TGTGCCAGCAGCTCCCCAGACTCTCGAGGCTACACCTTC
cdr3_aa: CASSSPDSRGYTF

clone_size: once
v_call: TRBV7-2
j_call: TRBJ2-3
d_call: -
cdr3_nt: TGTGCCAGCAGCTTAGCGGAGGGGACAGACACAGGAGATACGCAGTATTTT
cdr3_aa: CASSLAEGTDTGDTQYF

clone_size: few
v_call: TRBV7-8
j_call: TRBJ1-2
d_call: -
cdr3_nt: TGTGCCAGCAGCGGGCGGAACCAAGGAGGCTACACCTTC
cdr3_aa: CASSGRNQGGYTF

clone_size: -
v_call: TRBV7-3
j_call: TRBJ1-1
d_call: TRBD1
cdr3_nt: TGTGCCAGCAGCTTGGACAGGGGGCGTGCTTTCTTT
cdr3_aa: CASSLDRGRAFF

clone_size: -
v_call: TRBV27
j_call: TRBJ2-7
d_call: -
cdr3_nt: TGTGCCAGCAGTTTAATGCTCGGGACTTCCTACGAGCAGTACTTC
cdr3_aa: CASSLMLGTSYEQYF

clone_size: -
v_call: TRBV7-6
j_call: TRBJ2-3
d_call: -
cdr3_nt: TGTGCCAGCACCCTCACGTCGGATACGCAGTATTTT
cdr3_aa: CASTLTSDTQYF

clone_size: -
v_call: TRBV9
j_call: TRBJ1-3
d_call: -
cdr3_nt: TGTGCCAGCAGCGTAGGAAGTGGGGACACCATATATTTT
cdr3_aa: CASSVGSGDTIYF

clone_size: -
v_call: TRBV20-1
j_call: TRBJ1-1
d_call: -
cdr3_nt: TGCAGTGCTAGCGCCTACACTGAAGCTTTCTTT
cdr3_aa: CSASAYTEAFF

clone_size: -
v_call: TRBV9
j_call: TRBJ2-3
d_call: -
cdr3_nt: TGTGCCAGCAGCGTAGTCGGCAGGGCGACAGATACGCAGTATTTT
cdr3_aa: CASSVVGRATDTQYF

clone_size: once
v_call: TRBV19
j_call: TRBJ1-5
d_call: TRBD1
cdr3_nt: TGTGCCAGTAATCTTCCCGGGACAGGGTTTTATCAGCCCCAGCATTTT
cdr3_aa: CASNLPGTGFYQPQHF

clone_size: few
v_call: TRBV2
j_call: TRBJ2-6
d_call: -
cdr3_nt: TGTGCCAGCAGTGAAGGGAGGGCTGGGGCCAACGTCCTGACTTTC
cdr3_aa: CASSEGRAGANVLTF

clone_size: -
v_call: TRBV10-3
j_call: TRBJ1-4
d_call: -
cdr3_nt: TGTGCCATTTCAGACATCCTTAATGAAAAACTGTTTTTT
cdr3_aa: CAISDILNEKLFF

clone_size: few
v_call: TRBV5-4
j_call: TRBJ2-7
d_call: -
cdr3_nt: TGTGCCAGCAGTTTCGCCCCAGACTACGAGCAGTACTTC
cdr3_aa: CASSFAPDYEQYF